This T cell receptor (beta chain) was captured in a study of brain T cells in children with intractable seizures. Trimming stripped 2 bases from V and 3 bases from J, with 11 bases between. Germline values: CDR1 SGHDT, CDR2 YYEEEE. The CDR3 totals 14 residues. Sequencing was limited to surgery cases with top T cell transcript signatures in brain tissue. Data came from immunoSEQ multiplex PCR; TCRdb stores just in-frame clones and leaves some out. There are around 44,000 clones in the sample; 90% occur only once, and about 6% lies in the top ten. This TCR was recovered from a girl under 10 years old with tuberous sclerosis and intractable seizures. Specimen: peripheral blood, collected at surgery. This chain uses TRBV5-6 with TRBJ2-5; D perhaps matches TRBD2 (7 bases). The CDR3 sequence: CASSLGGGEETQYF. Written as DNA, the CDR3 is TGTGCCAGCAGCTTAGGGGGAGGGGAAGAGACCCAGTACTTC.